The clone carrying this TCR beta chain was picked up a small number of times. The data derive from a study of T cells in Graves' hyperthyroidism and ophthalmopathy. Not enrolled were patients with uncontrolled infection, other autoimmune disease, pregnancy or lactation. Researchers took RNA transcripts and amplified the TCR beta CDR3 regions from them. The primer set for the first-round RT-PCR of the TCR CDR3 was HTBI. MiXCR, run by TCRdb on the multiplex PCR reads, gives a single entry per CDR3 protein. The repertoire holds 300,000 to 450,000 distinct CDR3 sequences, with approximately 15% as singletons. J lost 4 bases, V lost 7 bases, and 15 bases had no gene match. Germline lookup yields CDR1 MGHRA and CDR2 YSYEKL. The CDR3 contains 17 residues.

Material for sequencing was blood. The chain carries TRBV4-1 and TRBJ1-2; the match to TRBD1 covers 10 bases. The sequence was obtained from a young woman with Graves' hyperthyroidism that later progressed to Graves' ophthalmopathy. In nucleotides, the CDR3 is TGCGCCAGCACCCTACGGGACAGGGGCCTCAGCGGCTATGGCTACACCTTC. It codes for CASTLRDRGLSGYGYTF.